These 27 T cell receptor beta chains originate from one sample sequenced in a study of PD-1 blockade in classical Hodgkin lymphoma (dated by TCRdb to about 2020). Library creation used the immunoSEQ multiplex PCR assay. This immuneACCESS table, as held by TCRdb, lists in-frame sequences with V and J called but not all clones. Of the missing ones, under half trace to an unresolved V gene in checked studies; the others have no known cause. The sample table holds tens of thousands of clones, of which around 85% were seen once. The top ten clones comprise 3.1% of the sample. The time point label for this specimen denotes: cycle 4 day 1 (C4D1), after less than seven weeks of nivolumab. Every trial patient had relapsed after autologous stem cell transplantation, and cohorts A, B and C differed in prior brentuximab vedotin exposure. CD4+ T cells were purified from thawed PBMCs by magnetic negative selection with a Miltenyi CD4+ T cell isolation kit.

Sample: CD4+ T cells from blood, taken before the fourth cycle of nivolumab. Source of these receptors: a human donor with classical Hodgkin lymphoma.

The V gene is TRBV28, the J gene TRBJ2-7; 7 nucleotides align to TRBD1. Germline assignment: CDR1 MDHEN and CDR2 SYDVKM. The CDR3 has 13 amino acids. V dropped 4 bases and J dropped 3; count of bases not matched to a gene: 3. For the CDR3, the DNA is TGTGCCAGCAGTTACGGACAGGACTACGAGCAGTACTTC. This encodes CASSYGQDYEQYF. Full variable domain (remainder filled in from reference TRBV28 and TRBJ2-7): DVKVTQSSRYLVKRTGEKVFLECVQDMDHENMFWYRQDPGLGLRLIYFSYDVKMKEKGDIPEGYSVSREKKERFSLILESASTNQTSMYLCASSYGQDYEQYFGPGTRLTVT.

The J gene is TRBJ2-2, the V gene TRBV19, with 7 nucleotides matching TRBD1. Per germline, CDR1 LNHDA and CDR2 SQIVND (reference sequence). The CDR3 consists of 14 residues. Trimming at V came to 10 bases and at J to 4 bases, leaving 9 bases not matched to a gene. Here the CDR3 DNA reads TGTGCCACCCGCTCCGGGACAGTCACCGGGGAGCTGTTTTTT. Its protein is CATRSGTVTGELFF.

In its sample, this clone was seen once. The CDR3 DNA reads as TGTGCCAGCAGCTTAGATCGGGCAACGAACAATGGTTTCTTT. Protein: CASSLDRATNNGFF. The J gene is TRBJ1-1, the V gene TRBV11-2; no clear D gene. The ends were cut back, 0 bases at V and 13 bases at J, with 18 bases in the middle. Looked up from germline, CDR1 is SGHAT and CDR2 is FQNNGV. The CDR3 is 14 amino acids.

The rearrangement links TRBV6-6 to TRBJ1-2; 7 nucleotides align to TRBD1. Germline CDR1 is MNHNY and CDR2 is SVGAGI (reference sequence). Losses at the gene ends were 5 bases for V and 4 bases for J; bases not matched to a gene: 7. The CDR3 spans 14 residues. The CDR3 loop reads CASSASGQFYGYTF. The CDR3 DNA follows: TGTGCCAGCAGTGCATCGGGACAGTTCTATGGCTACACCTTC.

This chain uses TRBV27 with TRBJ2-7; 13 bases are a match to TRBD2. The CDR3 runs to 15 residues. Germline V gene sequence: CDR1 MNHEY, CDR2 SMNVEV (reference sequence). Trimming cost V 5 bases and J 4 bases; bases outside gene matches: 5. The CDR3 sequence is CASSLTSGGAYEQYF. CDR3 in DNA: TGTGCCAGCAGTCTCACTAGCGGGGGGGCTTACGAGCAGTACTTC.

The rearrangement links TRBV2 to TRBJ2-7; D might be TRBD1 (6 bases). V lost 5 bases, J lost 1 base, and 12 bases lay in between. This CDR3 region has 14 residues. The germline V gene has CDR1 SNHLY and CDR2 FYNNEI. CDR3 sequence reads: CASSIGQPSYEQYF. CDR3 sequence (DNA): TGTGCCAGCAGTATAGGACAGCCTTCCTACGAGCAGTACTTC.

This CDR3 is CASSLQIPSGGAPADTQYF. The DNA of the CDR3 is TGTGCCAGCAGTTTACAGATCCCGAGCGGGGGGGCCCCAGCAGATACGCAGTATTTT. This sequence joins TRBV27 and TRBJ2-3; 10 bases align to TRBD2. Germline V gene sequence: CDR1 MNHEY, CDR2 SMNVEV (reference sequence). The CDR3 totals 19 residues. Trimming cost V 2 bases and J 4 bases; bases outside gene matches: 15.

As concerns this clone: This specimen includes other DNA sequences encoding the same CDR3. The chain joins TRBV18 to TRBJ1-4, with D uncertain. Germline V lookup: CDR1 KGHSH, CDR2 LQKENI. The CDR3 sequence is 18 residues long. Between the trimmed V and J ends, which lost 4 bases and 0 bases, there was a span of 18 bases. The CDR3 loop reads CASSLRQQGRATNEKLFF. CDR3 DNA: TGTGCCAGCTCACTCCGCCAACAAGGACGGGCAACTAATGAAAAACTGTTTTTT.

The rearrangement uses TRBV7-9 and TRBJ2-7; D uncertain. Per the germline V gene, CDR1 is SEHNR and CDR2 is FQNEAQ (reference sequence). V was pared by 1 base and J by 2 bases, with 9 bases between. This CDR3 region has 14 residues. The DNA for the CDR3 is TGTGCCAGCAGCTTAGGTTGGGAAGCCTACGAGCAGTACTTC. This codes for CASSLGWEAYEQYF. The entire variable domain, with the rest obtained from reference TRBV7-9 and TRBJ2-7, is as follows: DTGVSQNPRHKITKRGQNVTFRCDPISEHNRLYWYRQTLGQGPEFLTYFQNEAQLEKSRLLSDRFSAERPKGSFSTLEIQRTEQGDSAMYLCASSLGWEAYEQYFGPGTRLTVT.

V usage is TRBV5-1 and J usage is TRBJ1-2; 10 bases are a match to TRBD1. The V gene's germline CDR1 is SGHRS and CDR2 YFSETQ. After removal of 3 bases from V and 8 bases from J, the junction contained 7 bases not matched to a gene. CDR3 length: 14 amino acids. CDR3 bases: TGCGCCAGCAGCTCGGGACAGGGGCAGGGCGGCTACACCTTC. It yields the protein CASSSGQGQGGYTF.

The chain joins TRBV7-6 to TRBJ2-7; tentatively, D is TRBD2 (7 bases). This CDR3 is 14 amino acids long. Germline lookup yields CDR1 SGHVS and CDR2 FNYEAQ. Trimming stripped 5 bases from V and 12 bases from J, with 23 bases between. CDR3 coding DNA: TGTGCCAGCAGCCCGGGGACAAGGGAGGGAAGTCCGTACTTC. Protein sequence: CASSPGTREGSPYF.

CDR3 amino acids: CASSGGKGGNQPQHF. The CDR3, as DNA: TGTGCCAGTAGTGGGGGAAAAGGGGGCAATCAGCCCCAGCATTTT. The chain is built from TRBV19 and TRBJ1-5, with a weak D call TRBD1 (5 bases). Germline V lookup: CDR1 LNHDA, CDR2 SQIVND (reference sequence). This CDR3 contains 15 residues. Trimming removed 5 bases at V and 2 bases at J, with 13 bases between.

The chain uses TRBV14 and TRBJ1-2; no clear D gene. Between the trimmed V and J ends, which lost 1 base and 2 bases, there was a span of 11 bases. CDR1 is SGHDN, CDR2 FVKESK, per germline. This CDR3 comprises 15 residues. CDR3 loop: CASSQVALWNYGYTF. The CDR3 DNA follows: TGTGCCAGCAGCCAAGTAGCTCTGTGGAACTATGGCTACACCTTC.

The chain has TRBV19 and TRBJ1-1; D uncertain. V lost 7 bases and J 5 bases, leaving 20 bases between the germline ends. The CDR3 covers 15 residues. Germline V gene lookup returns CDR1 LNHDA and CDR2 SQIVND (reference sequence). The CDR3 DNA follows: TGTGCCAGTAAACCCACTTCGGCGGGAGGGACTGAAGCTTTCTTT. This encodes CASKPTSAGGTEAFF.

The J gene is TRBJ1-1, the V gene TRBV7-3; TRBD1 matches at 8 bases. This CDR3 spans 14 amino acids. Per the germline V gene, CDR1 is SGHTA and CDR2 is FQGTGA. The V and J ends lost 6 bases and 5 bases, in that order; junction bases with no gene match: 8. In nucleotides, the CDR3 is TGTGCCAGCAGTACATCAGGGGGCAGGACTGAAGCTTTCTTT. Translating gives CASSTSGGRTEAFF.

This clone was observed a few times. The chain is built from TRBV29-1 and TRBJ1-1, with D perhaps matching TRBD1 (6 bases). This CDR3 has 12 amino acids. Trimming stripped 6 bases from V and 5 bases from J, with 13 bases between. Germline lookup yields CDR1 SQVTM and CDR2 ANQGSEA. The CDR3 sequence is CSVNRVGTEAFF. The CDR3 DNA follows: TGCAGCGTGAACAGGGTCGGGACTGAAGCTTTCTTT.

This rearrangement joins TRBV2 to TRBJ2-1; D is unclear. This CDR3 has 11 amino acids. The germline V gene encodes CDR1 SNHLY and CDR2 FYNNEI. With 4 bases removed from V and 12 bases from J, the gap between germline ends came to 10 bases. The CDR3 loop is CASSGGLVQFF. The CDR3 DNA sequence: TGTGCCAGCAGTGGGGGTTTGGTGCAGTTCTTC. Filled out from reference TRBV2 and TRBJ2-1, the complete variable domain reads EPEVTQTPSHQVTQMGQEVILRCVPISNHLYFYWYRQILGQKVEFLVSFYNNEISEKSEIFDDQFSVERPDGSNFTLKIRSTKLEDSAMYFCASSGGLVQFFGPGTRLTVL.

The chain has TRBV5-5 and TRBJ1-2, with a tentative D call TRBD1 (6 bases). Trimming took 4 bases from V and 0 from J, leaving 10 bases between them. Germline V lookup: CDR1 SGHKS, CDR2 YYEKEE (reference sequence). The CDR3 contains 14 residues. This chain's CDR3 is CASSRRQANYGYTF. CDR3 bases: TGTGCCAGCAGCCGACGACAGGCTAACTATGGCTACACCTTC.

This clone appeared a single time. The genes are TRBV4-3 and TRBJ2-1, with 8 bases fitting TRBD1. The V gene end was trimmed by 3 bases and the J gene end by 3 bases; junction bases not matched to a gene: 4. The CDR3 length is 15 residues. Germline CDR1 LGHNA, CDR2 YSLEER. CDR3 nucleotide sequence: TGCGCCAGCAGCCAGAACAGGGGGTTCTACAATGAGCAGTTCTTC. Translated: CASSQNRGFYNEQFF.

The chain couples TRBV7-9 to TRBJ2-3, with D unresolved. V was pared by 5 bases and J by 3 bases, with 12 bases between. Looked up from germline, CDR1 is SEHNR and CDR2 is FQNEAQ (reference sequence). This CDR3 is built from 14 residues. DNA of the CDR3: TGTGCCAGCAGCGCCCGAGTAGCTACAGATACGCAGTATTTT. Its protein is CASSARVATDTQYF.

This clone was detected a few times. The DNA for the CDR3 is TGTGCCAGCAGCCGACAGGAAAGCTCTGGAAACACCATATATTTT. This translates into CASSRQESSGNTIYF. The V and J genes are TRBV25-1 and TRBJ1-3; D possibly corresponds to TRBD1 (6 bases). The V gene lost 6 bases and the J gene lost 0 bases, with 12 bases spanning the gap. The CDR3 is 15 residues long. Per the germline V gene, CDR1 is MGHDK and CDR2 is SYGVNS.

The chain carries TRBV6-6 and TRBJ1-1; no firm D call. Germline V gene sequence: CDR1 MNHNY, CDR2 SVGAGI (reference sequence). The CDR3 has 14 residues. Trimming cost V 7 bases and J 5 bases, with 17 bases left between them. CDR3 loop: CASIRFVVGTEAFF. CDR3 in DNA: TGTGCCAGCATTCGGTTTGTAGTAGGGACTGAAGCTTTCTTT.

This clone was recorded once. The CDR3 loop reads CASSVPDDTEAFF. The CDR3 nucleotides read TGTGCCAGCTCAGTACCTGATGACACTGAAGCTTTCTTT. The chain combines TRBV18 with TRBJ1-1; the D is unclear. This CDR3 is built from 13 residues. V was shortened by 5 bases and J by 3 bases, with 10 bases between the two germline ends. Germline lookup yields CDR1 KGHSH and CDR2 LQKENI.

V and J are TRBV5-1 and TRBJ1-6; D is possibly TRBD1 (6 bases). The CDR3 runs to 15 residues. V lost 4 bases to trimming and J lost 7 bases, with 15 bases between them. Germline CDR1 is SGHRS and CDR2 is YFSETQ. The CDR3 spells CASSPGTSTNSPLHF. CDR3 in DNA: TGCGCCAGCAGCCCCGGGACATCTACGAATTCACCCCTCCACTTT.

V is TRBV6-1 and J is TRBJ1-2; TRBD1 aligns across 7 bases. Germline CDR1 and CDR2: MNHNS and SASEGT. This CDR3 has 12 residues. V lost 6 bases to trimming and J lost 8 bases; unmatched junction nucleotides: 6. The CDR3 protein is CASRETGEGYTF. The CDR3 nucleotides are TGTGCCAGCAGAGAAACAGGGGAAGGCTACACCTTC.

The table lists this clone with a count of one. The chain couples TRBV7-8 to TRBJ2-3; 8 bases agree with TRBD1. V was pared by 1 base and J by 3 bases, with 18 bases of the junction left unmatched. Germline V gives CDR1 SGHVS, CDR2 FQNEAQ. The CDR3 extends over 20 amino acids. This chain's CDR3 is CASSLEVLWGRTGRTDTQYF. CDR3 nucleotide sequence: TGTGCCAGCAGCTTAGAAGTCTTGTGGGGACGGACAGGGAGGACAGATACGCAGTATTTT. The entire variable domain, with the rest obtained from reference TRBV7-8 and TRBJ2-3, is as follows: GAGVSQSPRYKVAKRGQDVALRCDPISGHVSLFWYQQALGQGPEFLTYFQNEAQLDKSGLPSDRFFAERPEGSVSTLKIQRTQQEDSAVYLCASSLEVLWGRTGRTDTQYFGPGTRLTVL.

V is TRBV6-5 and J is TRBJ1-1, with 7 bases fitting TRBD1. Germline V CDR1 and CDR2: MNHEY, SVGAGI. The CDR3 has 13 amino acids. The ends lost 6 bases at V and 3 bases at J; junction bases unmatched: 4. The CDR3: CASRQTGDTEAFF. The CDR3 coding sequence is TGTGCCAGCAGACAAACAGGGGACACTGAAGCTTTCTTT.